The clone carrying this T cell receptor (beta chain) turned up a few times. What it binds is unknown. Produced via immunoSEQ multiplex PCR; TCRdb's table is partial and in-frame only. Here the sample spans around 57,000 clones, more than 70% being singletons. The data stem from a study of identifying expanded T cells in peripheral blood. Whole-study findings and limits: Approximately 1.1 clones differed between technical replicates, versus 16.4 and 19 over time. Across healthy donors, higher total template counts meant significantly greater approximately 2-week count variance.

Sequencing used blood. This clonotype was obtained from a person aged 18 to 70 in good health.

The CDR3 nucleotides read TGTGCCTGGCAGGGGGTTTATAATTCACCCCTCCACTTT. It specifies CAWQGVYNSPLHF. V usage is TRBV30 and J usage is TRBJ1-6; TRBD1 agrees at 7 bases. V trimming: 5 bases; J trimming: 4 bases; junction bases outside the gene matches: 2. Per germline, CDR1 GTSNPN and CDR2 SVGIG (reference sequence). CDR3 length: 13 amino acids.